This note documents a single T cell receptor (beta chain) sequence. Study processing details: Estimation of nucleated cell counts relied on the amplification of reference gene primers. This table comes from immunoSEQ multiplex PCR, and its TCRdb copy is limited to in-frame clones, with some not included. V, J and clone size derive from that table, while D and trimming were established from the DNA sequence. The profile shows just over 150,000 clones, approximately 84% of them singletons. V lost 1 base to trimming and J lost 5 bases, with 6 bases between them. CDR3 length: 13 amino acids. The germline gives CDR1 LGHNA, CDR2 YSLEER. This sample is part of a study of blood T cell repertoires in COVID-19. Overall study: COVID-19 samples, acute and convalescent, were from the United States, Italy and Spain.

This chain joins TRBV4-3 and TRBJ1-5; no reliable D call. The sequence was collected from a woman older than 75 with acute or convalescent COVID-19. Sequencing was carried out using peripheral blood. The CDR3 protein is CASSQVVYQPQHF. The CDR3, as DNA: TGCGCCAGCAGCCAAGTAGTTTATCAGCCCCAGCATTTT.